The T cell receptor beta chain under discussion was sequenced for a study of CD8+ T cells in alopecia areata. The study, taken as a whole, reports: Besides other cells, scalp samples also yield sequences of resident alphabeta T cells from normal skin. Although TCR sharing was seen in mice, sharing across patients was less clear, possibly for HLA-related reasons.

The CDR3 sequence is 14 residues long. Germline V gene lookup returns CDR1 SGHNT and CDR2 YYREEE (reference sequence). V lost 4 bases to trimming and J lost 3 bases; unmatched junction nucleotides: 3. After isolation, RNA underwent reverse transcription to generate cDNA as the sequencing template. Repertoires were generated with immunoSEQ multiplex PCR, while TCRdb's copy carries only in-frame clones and drops some. The data contain about 20,000 clones, roughly 60% of them singletons. It was for roughly five patients that CD4+ cells were sorted into CD25+CD127- cells. Alopecia areata patients provided lesional scalp punch biopsies and peripheral blood. Both CD4+ and CD8+ T cells were separated by sorting PBMCs. On this clone: The antigen remains undetermined.

The clonotype originates from a human donor with alopecia areata. This chain joins TRBV5-4 and TRBJ1-4; 7 bases match TRBD1. Sequenced: CD4+ Tregs sorted from blood. Written as DNA, the CDR3 is TGTGCCAGCAGCGTCGGGACAGCTAATGAAAAACTGTTTTTT. This encodes CASSVGTANEKLFF.